This T cell receptor (beta chain) was found in a study of T cell repertoires in cytomegalovirus infection. This clonotype was detected ten times or more. As yet, its antigen is unknown. The V gene's germline CDR1 is SGHDT and CDR2 YYEEEE. This CDR3 region has 12 residues. V shed 3 bases and J shed 2 bases, with 4 bases lying between them. TCRdb analysed the reads with MiXCR anew, one entry per CDR3 protein. Among under 500,000 distinct CDR3 sequences listed, under 45% were seen once. The chain combines TRBV5-6 with TRBJ2-3; no clear D. This TCR came from a human donor in good health (CMV status not recorded). Some clones in this sample may be carry-over from other donors' samples. The sample in question was cultured PBMCs, obtained from culture after CMV antigen stimulation. CDR3: CASSSYTDTQYF. The CDR3 DNA reads TGTGCCAGCAGCTCCTACACAGATACGCAGTATTTT.